These 32 T cell receptor beta chains came from one sample sequenced in a study of shared clonotypes between healthy human individuals. Method: immunoSEQ multiplex PCR; TCRdb's copy keeps in-frame clones and lacks some. This table has 2 million to 2.5 million clones, under 95% appearing once. The sample taken for sequencing was naive CD4+ T cells from PBMCs. Subset indicated: CD45RA+ positively selected. The source is a man aged 18 to 30 in good health. Some clones in this sample may be carry-over from other donors' samples.

The chain links TRBV30 to TRBJ1-3; D remains unclear. CDR3 size: 15 residues. CDR1 GTSNPN and CDR2 SVGIG come from the germline V gene (reference sequence). Trimming took 0 bases from V and 2 from J, leaving 11 bases between them. CDR3 sequence: CAWSVRAGTGNTIYF. In DNA form, the CDR3 reads TGTGCCTGGAGTGTACGCGCGGGGACTGGAAACACCATATATTTT.

The chain combines TRBV29-1 with TRBJ1-1; no definite D call. The CDR3 runs 13 residues. Germline CDR1 and CDR2: SQVTM and ANQGSEA. Between the trimmed V and J ends, which lost 3 bases and 0 bases, there was a span of 8 bases. CDR3 residues: CSVESRLNTEAFF. CDR3 DNA sequence: TGCAGCGTTGAGTCCCGCTTGAACACTGAAGCTTTCTTT.

J is TRBJ2-2 and V is TRBV27; either TRBD1 or TRBD2 may fit D (5 bases each). The V gene lost 6 bases and the J gene lost 7 bases, with 18 bases spanning the gap. CDR1 and CDR2 (germline): MNHEY, SMNVEV (reference sequence). The CDR3 consists of 15 residues. The CDR3 reads CASSKSGTAGGELFF. CDR3 DNA sequence: TGTGCCAGCAGCAAATCCGGGACCGCGGGCGGGGAGCTGTTTTTT.

This chain uses TRBV30 with TRBJ1-2, with D perhaps matching TRBD1 (6 bases). CDR3 length equals 13 residues. V was cut by 5 bases and J by 7 bases, with 17 bases left in between. CDR1 is GTSNPN and CDR2 is SVGIG in the germline V gene (reference sequence). The CDR3 loop reads CAWGDTGAGGYTF. The CDR3 DNA reads TGTGCCTGGGGGGACACCGGGGCGGGTGGCTACACCTTC.

The J gene is TRBJ1-5, the V gene TRBV10-1; D remains unclear. Trimming removed 7 bases from V and 5 bases from J, with 12 bases in between. The CDR3 runs 13 residues. In germline, CDR1 is WNHNN, CDR2 SYGVQD (reference sequence). CDR3 sequence (DNA): TGCGCCAGCAAGAAATCGGGCCATCAGCCCCAGCATTTT. Its protein is CASKKSGHQPQHF.

The chain couples TRBV18 to TRBJ1-2; D is uncertain. From germline, CDR1 is KGHSH and CDR2 LQKENI. The CDR3 length is 15 residues. V gave up 2 bases and J gave up 2 bases, with 12 bases separating them. The CDR3, as DNA: TGTGCCAGCTCACCAATGGGCGCGGCGAACTATGGCTACACCTTC. Its translation: CASSPMGAANYGYTF.

V usage is TRBV28 and J usage is TRBJ2-7, with 9 bases matching TRBD1. V gave up 1 base and J gave up 6 bases; unmatched junction bases: 4. The germline V gene encodes CDR1 MDHEN and CDR2 SYDVKM. The CDR3 has 14 residues. CDR3 sequence reads: CASSLSQGAREQYF. Here the CDR3 DNA reads TGTGCCAGCAGTTTATCACAGGGGGCGCGCGAGCAGTACTTC.

The V gene is TRBV9, the J gene TRBJ2-5, with a tentative D call TRBD1 (6 bases). CDR1 is SGDLS, CDR2 YYNGEE, per germline. The V gene lost 4 bases and the J gene lost 1 base, with 14 bases spanning the gap. The CDR3 is 15 amino acids. As DNA, the CDR3 is TGTGCCAGCAGCCCCCAGACAGGCGTCCAAGAGACCCAGTACTTC. Translating it yields CASSPQTGVQETQYF.

This chain links TRBV23-1 with TRBJ1-3; D not certain. TRBV23-1 is labeled an ORF, and its function is uncertain. Trimming stripped 4 bases from V and 0 bases from J, with 19 bases between. The CDR3 extends over 18 amino acids. The CDR3 loop is CASSRRNYQRDSGNTIYF. The CDR3 DNA reads TGCGCCAGCAGTCGACGGAATTATCAACGAGACTCTGGAAACACCATATATTTT.

Notes on this clone: Other DNA sequences in the same sample also yield this CDR3. This chain links TRBV9 with TRBJ1-1; 7 nucleotides agree with TRBD1. The germline V gene encodes CDR1 SGDLS and CDR2 YYNGEE. There are 13 residues in the CDR3. V trimming: 4 bases; J trimming: 1 base; junction bases outside the gene matches: 1. The CDR3 region is CASSRDRNTEAFF. DNA for the CDR3: TGTGCCAGCAGCAGGGACAGGAACACTGAAGCTTTCTTT. Full variable domain (outside the CDR3, taken from reference TRBV9 and TRBJ1-1): DSGVTQTPKHLITATGQRVTLRCSPRSGDLSVYWYQQSLDQGLQFLIQYYNGEERAKGNILERFSAQQFPDLHSELNLSSLELGDSALYFCASSRDRNTEAFFGQGTRLTVV.

The V and J genes are TRBV7-2 and TRBJ2-1, with 12 bases that match TRBD2. Germline CDR1 SGHTA, CDR2 FQGNSA. The CDR3 consists of 18 residues. V lost 2 bases, J lost 8 bases, and 13 bases stayed unmatched. The CDR3 DNA is TGTGCCAGCAGCTTAAAGGCTAGCGGGAGGGCCCTCTCTGATGAGCAGTTCTTC. It is translated as CASSLKASGRALSDEQFF.

The V gene is TRBV7-3, the J gene TRBJ2-3; D gene unclear. Trimming cost V 5 bases and J 8 bases, with 11 bases left between them. There are 12 residues in the CDR3. CDR1 is SGHTA, CDR2 FQGTGA, per germline. CDR3: CASSPDAGTQYF. CDR3 coding DNA: TGTGCCAGCAGCCCAGATGCTGGTACGCAGTATTTT.

This chain links TRBV5-1 with TRBJ2-3; no clear D gene. CDR1 and CDR2 from the germline V gene are SGHRS and YFSETQ. There are 14 residues in the CDR3. Trimming cost V 2 bases and J 2 bases, with 9 bases left between them. The CDR3 bases are TGCGCCAGCAGCTTTGGGTTTTTCACAGATACGCAGTATTTT. The encoded protein is CASSFGFFTDTQYF.

CDR3 nucleotide sequence: TGCAGTGCTAGAGGCCTGAATACGCAGTATTTT. Translation: CSARGLNTQYF. The genes are TRBV20-1 and TRBJ2-3; D is unclear. From germline, CDR1 is DFQATT and CDR2 SNEGSKA (reference sequence). The V end was cut by 1 base, the J end by 7 bases, with 6 bases between. The CDR3 is 11 residues long.

The genes are TRBV6-5 and TRBJ1-4; D is perhaps TRBD1 (5 bases). Germline assignment: CDR1 MNHEY and CDR2 SVGAGI. V was clipped by 0 bases and J by 3 bases, with 11 bases between them. The length of the CDR3 is 16 residues. CDR3 nucleotide sequence: TGTGCCAGCAGTTACTCGATACGCAGGGCTAATGAAAAACTGTTTTTT. Translating it yields CASSYSIRRANEKLFF.

V gene TRBV13 combines with J gene TRBJ1-2, with D possibly TRBD1 on 6 matching bases. The CDR3 totals 15 residues. V was trimmed by 2 bases and J by 7 bases, leaving 17 bases between them. Germline V gene data show CDR1 as PRHDT and CDR2 as FYEKMQ (reference sequence). Here the CDR3 reads CASSLTVGGRGGYTF. Written as DNA, the CDR3 is TGTGCCAGCAGCTTAACGGTGGGGGGCAGAGGTGGCTACACCTTC.

About this clone: One end of the junction does not line up with germline, which may come from a read error. The chain uses TRBV29-1 and TRBJ2-7, with D perhaps matching TRBD1 or TRBD2 (5 bases each). This CDR3 comprises 13 residues. From germline, CDR1 is SQVTM and CDR2 ANQGSEA. The CDR3 loop is CSAFRDGSCEQYF. For the CDR3, the DNA is TGCAGCGCCTTCCGGGACGGTTCCTGCGAGCAGTACTTC.

V gene TRBV5-4 combines with J gene TRBJ2-7; a weak D match, TRBD2 (5 bases). The CDR3 runs 12 residues. V gave up 4 bases and J gave up 2 bases, with 7 bases separating them. In germline, CDR1 is SGHNT, CDR2 YYREEE (reference sequence). Written as DNA, the CDR3 is TGTGCCAGCAGCATCGGGGCCTACGAGCAGTACTTC. This codes for CASSIGAYEQYF.

The chain is built from TRBV7-9 and TRBJ1-3, with D possibly being TRBD1 (5 bases). The CDR3 sequence is 14 residues long. The V gene's germline CDR1 is SEHNR and CDR2 FQNEAQ (reference sequence). Trimming shortened V by 1 base and J by 3 bases, and 7 bases separated the two germline ends. CDR3 nucleotide sequence: TGTGCCAGCAGCTTAGGGCAGGGTGGAAACACCATATATTTT. Its translation: CASSLGQGGNTIYF.

V is TRBV19 and J is TRBJ2-7; either TRBD1 or TRBD2 may supply D (5 bases each). V was cut by 4 bases and J by 0 bases, with 10 bases left in between. Germline V CDR1 and CDR2: LNHDA, SQIVND (reference sequence). The CDR3 contains 14 residues. The CDR3 is CASSTGTVSYEQYF. In DNA, the CDR3 is TGTGCCAGTAGTACCGGGACGGTCTCCTACGAGCAGTACTTC.

The genes are TRBV9 and TRBJ2-7; TRBD2 aligns across 13 bases. The V segment lost 5 bases and the J segment 5 bases; nucleotides outside the gene matches: 7. CDR3 length: 15 amino acids. Germline V gives CDR1 SGDLS, CDR2 YYNGEE. CDR3 nucleotide sequence: TGTGCCAGCAGTCTCGGACTAGCGGGAGTGAACGAGCAGTACTTC. This codes for CASSLGLAGVNEQYF.

V gene TRBV18 combines with J gene TRBJ2-7; D remains unclear. This CDR3 contains 14 residues. Germline-derived CDR1 and CDR2 are KGHSH and LQKENI. V was shortened by 3 bases and J by 1 base, with 10 bases between the two germline ends. In DNA form, the CDR3 reads TGTGCCAGCTCACCTTCCGCGGAATCCTACGAGCAGTACTTC. It is translated as CASSPSAESYEQYF.

This clone was counted once. Other DNA variants within this sample encode the same CDR3. The chain joins TRBV5-1 to TRBJ2-3; 10 bases are a match to TRBD1. The CDR3 spans 15 residues. With 4 bases clipped from V and 4 bases from J, the junction kept 6 bases outside the gene matches. Germline assignment: CDR1 SGHRS and CDR2 YFSETQ. The DNA for the CDR3 is TGCGCCAGCAGCCCGGGACAGGGGAGGGCAGATACGCAGTATTTT. This codes for CASSPGQGRADTQYF.

The chain uses TRBV11-2 and TRBJ1-2; a weak D match, TRBD1 (5 bases). The CDR3 extends over 13 amino acids. V was pared by 1 base and J by 6 bases, with 9 bases between. From germline, CDR1 is SGHAT and CDR2 FQNNGV. CDR3 residues: CASSLGLGDGYTF. The CDR3 DNA follows: TGTGCCAGCAGCTTAGGTTTAGGGGATGGCTACACCTTC.

The J gene is TRBJ2-7, the V gene TRBV18; possibly TRBD1 or TRBD2 for D (6 bases each). The V end was cut by 2 bases, the J end by 0 bases, with 20 bases between. Germline CDR1 reads KGHSH; CDR2 reads LQKENI. The CDR3 is 18 residues long. The CDR3: CASSPSPGAEVSSYEQYF. The DNA of the CDR3 is TGTGCCAGCTCACCATCACCGGGGGCTGAGGTATCCTCCTACGAGCAGTACTTC.

A note on this clone: The sample has other DNA sequences that encode this CDR3 too. The rearrangement uses TRBV28 and TRBJ2-7; the match to TRBD2 covers 8 bases. After removal of 3 bases from V and 4 bases from J, the junction contained 5 bases not matched to a gene. CDR1 is MDHEN and CDR2 is SYDVKM in the germline V gene. This CDR3 contains 14 residues. The CDR3 DNA follows: TGTGCCAGCAGTTTCACGGGGGGGCCATACGAGCAGTACTTC. This gives the protein CASSFTGGPYEQYF.

This chain connects TRBV9 to TRBJ1-5; possibly TRBD1 for D (5 bases). Germline assignment: CDR1 SGDLS and CDR2 YYNGEE. V was cut by 4 bases and J by 4 bases, with 15 bases left in between. There are 15 residues in the CDR3. CDR3 region: CASSTDGWGNQPQHF. As DNA, the CDR3 is TGTGCCAGCAGCACCGACGGATGGGGGAATCAGCCCCAGCATTTT. Full variable domain (rest looked up from reference TRBV9 and TRBJ1-5): DSGVTQTPKHLITATGQRVTLRCSPRSGDLSVYWYQQSLDQGLQFLIQYYNGEERAKGNILERFSAQQFPDLHSELNLSSLELGDSALYFCASSTDGWGNQPQHFGDGTRLSIL.

This chain connects TRBV28 to TRBJ2-1, with D maybe TRBD2 (6 bases). V lost 7 bases and J lost 6, with 13 bases in between. CDR3 length: 13 residues. The germline CDR1 and CDR2 sequences are MDHEN and SYDVKM. CDR3 sequence reads: CASTERAGNEQFF. The CDR3 DNA sequence: TGTGCCAGCACGGAGCGGGCGGGCAATGAGCAGTTCTTC.

This chain links TRBV5-1 with TRBJ2-1; 9 nucleotides match TRBD2. V lost 5 bases and J lost 4; bases outside the gene matches: 7. The germline V gene encodes CDR1 SGHRS and CDR2 YFSETQ. The CDR3 length is 15 residues. CDR3: CASRTSGGGYNEQFF. In DNA, the CDR3 is TGCGCCAGCAGGACTAGCGGAGGGGGTTACAATGAGCAGTTCTTC.

The chain carries TRBV2 and TRBJ2-2; D gene unclear. The V end lost 6 bases, the J end lost 1 base, and 9 bases lay between the germline ends. The V gene's germline CDR1 is SNHLY and CDR2 FYNNEI. This CDR3 is built from 14 residues. CDR3 DNA: TGTGCCAGCAGGGTGAAGGGGAACACCGGGGAGCTGTTTTTT. Amino acids: CASRVKGNTGELFF.

The chain links TRBV6-5 to TRBJ1-2; 9 nucleotides line up with TRBD1. Germline trimming cut 6 bases from V and 10 bases from J; bases unmatched to any gene: 9. The CDR3 sequence is 13 residues long. CDR1 and CDR2 from the germline V gene are MNHEY and SVGAGI. The CDR3 region has the DNA TGTGCCAGCAGCCATCGCGACAGGGGGGACTACACCTTC. This encodes CASSHRDRGDYTF.

V is TRBV6-5 and J is TRBJ2-5; no clear D gene. The CDR3 spans 14 residues. The V gene lost 2 bases and the J gene lost 2 bases, with 9 bases spanning the gap. Germline V lookup: CDR1 MNHEY, CDR2 SVGAGI. For the CDR3, the DNA is TGTGCCAGCAGTTACGTGGGGAATCAAGAGACCCAGTACTTC. It is translated as CASSYVGNQETQYF.